What follows are 23 T cell receptor beta chains derived from one specimen sequenced in a study of shared clonotypes between healthy human individuals (dated by TCRdb to about 2020). Libraries were made using the immunoSEQ multiplex PCR assay. TCRdb took this table from immuneACCESS and kept in-frame rearrangements with V and J called. Such tables lack part of the clones; where checked against another copy, unresolved V genes explain under half of the gap, and the rest is unexplained. Counted in this sample were about 1.5 million clones; approximately 97% of them appeared once. The ten most abundant clones make up 0.95% to 1.5% of the sample. Source material: naive CD4+ T cells sorted from blood. Sample cell subset or site, as interpreted from the label and publication: CD45RA+ positively selected. All receptors come from a young man in good health.

This chain links TRBV6-5 with TRBJ2-7, with D perhaps being TRBD1 or TRBD2 (5 bases each). This CDR3 is built from 14 residues. The germline V and J ends were trimmed by 7 bases and 0 bases, with 13 bases remaining between them. Germline assignment: CDR1 MNHEY and CDR2 SVGAGI. Written as DNA, the CDR3 is TGTGCCAGCACCGAGGGGCAGCCCTCCTACGAGCAGTACTTC. Its protein product is CASTEGQPSYEQYF.

A single count supports this clone. The chain uses TRBV30 and TRBJ1-4; tentatively, D is TRBD1 (6 bases). CDR1 GTSNPN and CDR2 SVGIG come from the germline V gene (reference sequence). The CDR3 length is 17 residues. The V end was cut by 0 bases, the J end by 0 bases, with 14 bases between. CDR3 amino acids: CAWSVSGGGATNEKLFF. The CDR3 coding sequence is TGTGCCTGGAGTGTTTCCGGGGGCGGGGCAACTAATGAAAAACTGTTTTTT.

The gene calls are TRBV5-1 and TRBJ2-7; TRBD1 matches 7 bases. Germline V gives CDR1 SGHRS, CDR2 YFSETQ. The V gene end was trimmed by 0 bases and the J gene end by 0 bases; junction bases not matched to a gene: 6. This CDR3 has 16 residues. The CDR3 is CASSLAPGQDSYEQYF. The CDR3 DNA sequence: TGCGCCAGCAGCTTGGCCCCAGGACAGGACTCCTACGAGCAGTACTTC.

The rearrangement joins TRBV27 to TRBJ2-1; 7 positions match TRBD2. The J segment lost 5 bases and the V segment lost 7 bases, leaving 11 bases of the junction unmatched. The CDR3 is 15 residues long. From germline, CDR1 is MNHEY and CDR2 SMNVEV (reference sequence). CDR3 nucleotides: TGTGCCAGCATCCTCCGGGGAGGGATTCACAATGAGCAGTTCTTC. Its protein is CASILRGGIHNEQFF.

This sequence joins TRBV2 and TRBJ1-2; D perhaps matches TRBD1 (5 bases). Germline CDR1 SNHLY, CDR2 FYNNEI. Trimming removed 4 bases from V and 4 bases from J, with 13 bases in between. CDR3 length: 14 residues. CDR3 DNA: TGTGCCAGCAGTGTACAGGCCTCCTCCTATGGCTACACCTTC. This sequence encodes CASSVQASSYGYTF.

The rearrangement joins TRBV4-2 to TRBJ2-7; D tentatively fits TRBD1 or TRBD2 (5 bases each). Germline CDR1 and CDR2: LGHNA and YNFKEQ. The CDR3 sequence is 13 residues long. V lost 4 bases and J 4 bases, leaving 11 bases between the germline ends. The CDR3 sequence is CASSRDLFYEQYF. DNA for the CDR3: TGTGCCAGCAGCCGGGACCTCTTTTACGAGCAGTACTTC.

This clone was seen a single time. This chain joins TRBV23-1 and TRBJ2-1; 9 nucleotides line up with TRBD1. TRBV23-1 counts as an open reading frame of uncertain function. With 2 bases clipped from V and 5 bases from J, the junction kept 7 bases outside the gene matches. The CDR3 covers 16 residues. The DNA of the CDR3 is TGCGCCAGCAGTCAACCGCCGAGACAGGGGGACAATGAGCAGTTCTTC. Translated: CASSQPPRQGDNEQFF.

V usage is TRBV7-3 and J usage is TRBJ1-1; D remains unclear. The V gene's germline CDR1 is SGHTA and CDR2 FQGTGA. CDR3 size: 15 residues. V lost 5 bases and J 4 bases, leaving 17 bases between the germline ends. The CDR3 coding sequence is TGTGCCAGCAGCCCCCGGGTGGGCCTGGGCACTGAAGCTTTCTTT. Translating gives CASSPRVGLGTEAFF.

The V gene is TRBV10-3, the J gene TRBJ2-7, with D perhaps matching TRBD1 (6 bases). Germline assignment: CDR1 ENHRY and CDR2 SYGVKD. This CDR3 is 16 amino acids long. V lost 2 bases and J lost 0, with 14 bases in between. CDR3 protein: CAISELDRMFSYEQYF. The CDR3 DNA follows: TGTGCCATCAGTGAGCTGGACAGAATGTTCTCCTACGAGCAGTACTTC.

The V call is TRBV10-3, the J call TRBJ1-2, with no clear D. Germline V lookup: CDR1 ENHRY, CDR2 SYGVKD. The CDR3 contains 14 residues. Here the CDR3 reads CATAGPGTNYGYTF. Written as DNA, the CDR3 is TGTGCGACGGCCGGCCCAGGAACAAACTATGGCTACACCTTC.

V gene TRBV28 combines with J gene TRBJ2-7, with 10 nucleotides matching TRBD2. The CDR3 has 13 amino acids. CDR1 and CDR2 from the germline V gene are MDHEN and SYDVKM. V was clipped by 10 bases and J by 5 bases; unmatched bases: 8. The CDR3 sequence: CAIEPSGRNEQYF. DNA for the CDR3: TGTGCCATCGAACCTAGCGGGAGAAACGAGCAGTACTTC.

The CDR3 sequence: CASRPPIGSGEKLFF. The CDR3 region has the DNA TGTGCCAGCAGACCTCCTATAGGATCCGGTGAAAAACTGTTTTTT. The rearrangement joins TRBV6-5 to TRBJ1-4; D is unclear. The CDR3 has 15 residues. Germline V gene sequence: CDR1 MNHEY, CDR2 SVGAGI. V was pared by 6 bases and J by 7 bases, with 18 bases between.

This sequence joins TRBV5-6 and TRBJ2-3, with 10 nucleotides matching TRBD2. The CDR3 extends over 15 amino acids. Losses at the gene ends were 4 bases for V and 1 base for J; bases not matched to a gene: 3. Germline CDR1 SGHDT, CDR2 YYEEEE. CDR3 region: CASSGGLAGTDTQYF. The CDR3 nucleotides are TGTGCCAGCAGCGGCGGACTAGCGGGCACAGATACGCAGTATTTT. Based on the CDR3 plus reference TRBV5-6 and TRBJ2-3, the full variable domain is DAGVTQSPTHLIKTRGQQVTLRCSPKSGHDTVSWYQQALGQGPQFIFQYYEEEERQRGNFPDRFSGHQFPNYSSELNVNALLLGDSALYLCASSGGLAGTDTQYFGPGTRLTVL.

The chain is built from TRBV28 and TRBJ1-5; D call uncertain. The germline V gene has CDR1 MDHEN and CDR2 SYDVKM. The CDR3 runs 14 residues. Trimming removed 3 bases from V and 0 bases from J, with 6 bases in between. CDR3 protein: CASSFSDSNQPQHF. CDR3 in DNA: TGTGCCAGCAGTTTTTCAGATAGCAATCAGCCCCAGCATTTT. The entire variable domain, with the rest obtained from reference TRBV28 and TRBJ1-5, is as follows: DVKVTQSSRYLVKRTGEKVFLECVQDMDHENMFWYRQDPGLGLRLIYFSYDVKMKEKGDIPEGYSVSREKKERFSLILESASTNQTSMYLCASSFSDSNQPQHFGDGTRLSIL.

This chain connects TRBV5-1 to TRBJ1-1, with 7 positions matching TRBD1. The length of the CDR3 is 14 residues. V dropped 5 bases and J dropped 3; count of bases not matched to a gene: 7. Germline V gene data show CDR1 as SGHRS and CDR2 as YFSETQ. This chain's CDR3 is CASRFRQGDTEAFF. The CDR3, as DNA: TGCGCCAGCAGATTCAGACAGGGAGACACTGAAGCTTTCTTT.

The chain uses TRBV10-1 and TRBJ2-3; no reliable D call. The V and J ends lost 6 bases and 4 bases respectively, with 8 bases between them. This CDR3 contains 12 residues. Germline assignment: CDR1 WNHNN and CDR2 SYGVQD (reference sequence). The DNA of the CDR3 is TGCGCCAGCAGGACCCCTCCAGATACGCAGTATTTT. Translated: CASRTPPDTQYF.

J is TRBJ2-1 and V is TRBV10-2, with 9 bases fitting TRBD2. The CDR3 runs to 13 residues. Germline loops: CDR1 WSHSY, CDR2 SAAADI. V trimming: 8 bases; J trimming: 5 bases; junction bases outside the gene matches: 4. In DNA form, the CDR3 reads TGCGCCAGCCGACTAGCGGACAACAATGAGCAGTTCTTC. It encodes CASRLADNNEQFF.

The chain uses TRBV4-1 and TRBJ2-4, with D possibly being TRBD1 (7 bases). This CDR3 contains 17 residues. Per germline, CDR1 MGHRA and CDR2 YSYEKL. Trimming took 1 base from V and 0 from J, leaving 13 bases between them. The CDR3: CASSQGGTAIAKNIQYF. DNA of the CDR3: TGCGCCAGCAGCCAAGGCGGGACAGCCATAGCCAAAAACATTCAGTACTTC.

This chain's CDR3 is CASSYSGLGRNTEAFF. CDR3 nucleotides: TGTGCCAGCAGTTACTCGGGTCTTGGACGCAACACTGAAGCTTTCTTT. The gene calls are TRBV6-5 and TRBJ1-1; the D is unclear. Germline CDR1 MNHEY, CDR2 SVGAGI. Deletions cut 0 bases from V and 2 bases from J, with 13 bases between. There are 16 residues in the CDR3.

The chain couples TRBV2 to TRBJ2-1; TRBD2 matches at 7 bases. The CDR3 covers 12 residues. CDR1 and CDR2 from the germline V gene are SNHLY and FYNNEI. V shed 4 bases and J 12 bases; nucleotides not matched to a gene: 6. This CDR3 reads CASSVPSSGQFF. For the CDR3, the DNA is TGTGCCAGCAGTGTACCCTCTAGCGGGCAGTTCTTC.

This chain connects TRBV19 to TRBJ2-1; weak D call: TRBD2 (5 bases). This CDR3 spans 15 amino acids. Germline CDR1 is LNHDA and CDR2 is SQIVND (reference sequence). The germline V and J ends were trimmed by 5 bases and 8 bases, with 19 bases remaining between them. CDR3 nucleotide sequence: TGTGCCAGTAGTTCGGGGAGACTAAGAATTCATGAGCAGTTCTTC. This translates into CASSSGRLRIHEQFF. Supplemented by reference TRBV19 and TRBJ2-1, the full variable domain reads DGGITQSPKYLFRKEGQNVTLSCEQNLNHDAMYWYRQDPGQGLRLIYYSQIVNDFQKGDIAEGYSVSREKKESFPLTVTSAQKNPTAFYLCASSSGRLRIHEQFFGPGTRLTVL.

The chain carries TRBV19 and TRBJ2-1; TRBD1 is a possible D gene (5 bases). Trimming left V 5 bases short and J 8 bases short, with 13 bases between. The CDR3 consists of 13 residues. Germline assignment: CDR1 LNHDA and CDR2 SQIVND (reference sequence). This CDR3 is CASSRQGVDEQFF. The CDR3 nucleotides are TGTGCCAGTAGTCGGCAGGGTGTTGATGAGCAGTTCTTC.

V gene TRBV5-1 combines with J gene TRBJ1-1, with 7 bases lining up with TRBD1. There are 16 residues in the CDR3. The V segment lost 3 bases and the J segment 3 bases; nucleotides outside the gene matches: 11. Germline CDR1 SGHRS, CDR2 YFSETQ. CDR3 bases: TGCGCCAGCAGCTCTACAGTGGGGACAGTTTACACTGAAGCTTTCTTT. This codes for CASSSTVGTVYTEAFF.